This is a list of T cell receptor beta chains from one sample in a study of CXCR3-negative and CXCR3-positive naive CD8 T cells. Using the 5' RACE reads, TCRdb records one entry per CDR3 protein without DNA. This table lists tens of thousands of distinct CDR3 sequences. What was sequenced was memory CD8+ T cells from blood. These receptors were taken from a human donor in good health. Some clones in this sample may be carry-over from other donors' samples. Each CDR3 is given with its conserved first and last residue.

j_gene | v_gene | CDR3aa
TRBJ2-1 | TRBV9 | CASSLGTSSGNNEQFF
TRBJ1-2 | TRBV7-9 | CASSMDSSYGYTF
TRBJ2-7 | TRBV6-2/TRBV6-3 | CASTMGVTYEPYF
TRBJ1-2 | TRBV19 | CASSTRGPYGYTF
TRBJ2-1 | TRBV5-1 | CASSFGSGNYNEQFF
TRBJ1-6 | TRBV11-2 | CASSLSGWAGPNSPLHF
TRBJ1-2 | TRBV12-3/TRBV12-4 | CASSPSFEGYTF
TRBJ2-1 | TRBV4-1 | CASGSGRSSYNEQFF
TRBJ2-5 | TRBV10-3 | CAISESEFGGAEQETQYF
TRBJ2-1 | TRBV29-1 | CSVEGQGSSYNEQFF
TRBJ1-1 | TRBV2 | CASRDPLALNTEAFF
TRBJ1-2 | TRBV5-1 | CASRLPRDGYGYTF
TRBJ1-2 | TRBV20-1 | CSARQGLDYGYTF
TRBJ1-1 | TRBV12-3/TRBV12-4 | CASSFSPESEAFF
TRBJ2-7 | TRBV10-3 | CAIQVGTGVHEQYF
TRBJ2-2 | TRBV7-6 | CASSLKEGPSYSTGELFF
TRBJ2-5 | TRBV20-1 | CSAKDSGVRETQYF
TRBJ2-4 | TRBV5-1 | CASSLPGLDDIQYF